A selection of T cell receptor beta chains follows, all from one sample in a study of T-cell memory formation after mild COVID-19. MiXCR, applied by TCRdb to the 5' RACE reads, yields one record per CDR3 protein. This sample has some 210,000 distinct CDR3 sequences, with 27% found just once. The sample was PBMCs or a T cell subset sorted from them (not recorded which). The receptors originated from an adult woman who had mild COVID-19 (a few samples of this study predate the infection). Cell type and time point are not known. The CDR3 runs from the conserved cysteine through the conserved F or W. A D gene is named only where the DNA matches it firmly. Clone size is stated in some rows and not others, as once, few, many or a class when expanded.

abundance: .; d_gene: .; v_gene: TRBV5-4; j_gene: TRBJ2-7; CDR3nt: TGTGCCAGCAGCTTGGTGGGGGGGCTCACCTACGAGCAGTACTTC; CDR3aa: CASSLVGGLTYEQYF
abundance: few; d_gene: TRBD1; v_gene: TRBV7-6; j_gene: TRBJ1-1; CDR3nt: TGTGCCAGCAGCGCGACAGGGTTCGGTGAAGCTTTCTTT; CDR3aa: CASSATGFGEAFF
abundance: few; d_gene: .; v_gene: TRBV5-1; j_gene: TRBJ2-3; CDR3nt: TGCGCCAGCAGTCCACGAATCGTAACAGATACGCAGTATTTT; CDR3aa: CASSPRIVTDTQYF
abundance: .; d_gene: .; v_gene: TRBV5-1; j_gene: TRBJ1-1; CDR3nt: TGCGCCAGCAGCTTGGACGAACCAGGGAAAGGCTCTGGTGCTTTCTTT; CDR3aa: CASSLDEPGKGSGAFF
abundance: .; d_gene: TRBD2; v_gene: TRBV20-1; j_gene: TRBJ2-1; CDR3nt: TGCAGTGCTAGTGTCCGACTAGCGGATCACAATGAGCAGTTCTTC; CDR3aa: CSASVRLADHNEQFF
abundance: few; d_gene: .; v_gene: TRBV6-1; j_gene: TRBJ2-1; CDR3nt: TGTGCCAGCAGTGAGGTCCGATCGGTCGGCAATGAGCAGTTCTTC; CDR3aa: CASSEVRSVGNEQFF
abundance: once; d_gene: .; v_gene: TRBV20-1; j_gene: TRBJ1-5; CDR3nt: TGCAGTGCTGGACCTCCGGCTGGAAGTCAGCCCCAGCATTTT; CDR3aa: CSAGPPAGSQPQHF
abundance: .; d_gene: TRBD1; v_gene: TRBV30; j_gene: TRBJ2-5; CDR3nt: TGTGCCTGGAGAGGCAGGGGGAAAGAGACCCAGTACTTC; CDR3aa: CAWRGRGKETQYF
abundance: few; d_gene: TRBD1; v_gene: TRBV7-9; j_gene: TRBJ2-1; CDR3nt: TGTGCCAGCACCCCCGGGACAGGGGATGTGGGTGAGCAGTTCTTC; CDR3aa: CASTPGTGDVGEQFF
abundance: few; d_gene: TRBD2; v_gene: TRBV12-3/TRBV12-4; j_gene: TRBJ2-1; CDR3nt: TGTGCCAGCAGTTTAGCGCGGGAGGGTCCCGCTGAGCAGTTCTTC; CDR3aa: CASSLAREGPAEQFF